A single sample gave rise to the 25 T cell receptor beta chains below, sequenced in a study of T cells in Graves' hyperthyroidism and ophthalmopathy (dated by TCRdb to between 2019 and 2020). Libraries were built with multiplex PCR. The instrument given in TCRdb is Illumina HiSeq 2000. TCR beta CDR3 regions were amplified from RNA transcripts. The TCR CDR3 was subjected to a first round of RT-PCR using the HTBI primer set and the Qiagen OneStep RT-PCR kit. Starting from the raw public reads, TCRdb applied fastp trimming at Q25, assembled clones with MiXCR and retained in-frame beta chains. Entries that share a CDR3 protein sequence are merged under the most common genes and DNA. Present in this sample are hundreds of thousands of distinct CDR3 sequences, about 16% of which were seen just once. The ten most abundant clones make up less than 35% of the sample. Input material: blood. These receptors were obtained from a woman aged 18-29 years with Graves' ophthalmopathy.

This clonotype was found many times. The rearrangement joins TRBV28 to TRBJ2-1; 8 positions agree with TRBD1. CDR1 MDHEN and CDR2 SYDVKM come from the germline V gene. The CDR3 covers 15 residues. Trimming cost V 4 bases and J 5 bases; bases outside gene matches: 7. CDR3 in amino acids: CASSSTGAAHNEQFF. DNA for the CDR3: TGTGCCAGCAGTTCGACAGGGGCGGCCCACAATGAGCAGTTCTTC.

V is TRBV3-1 and J is TRBJ1-1; D is possibly TRBD1 (5 bases). The CDR3 contains 13 residues. The ends were cut back, 4 bases at V and 5 bases at J, with 11 bases in the middle. Germline lookup yields CDR1 LGHDT and CDR2 YNNKEL (reference sequence). The CDR3 reads CASSPDRFTEAFF. In DNA form, the CDR3 reads TGTGCCAGCAGCCCAGACAGATTTACTGAAGCTTTCTTT.

The sample holds many counts of this clonotype. The chain is built from TRBV6-1 and TRBJ1-1; unclear D gene. Germline V gives CDR1 MNHNS, CDR2 SASEGT. V was cut by 4 bases and J by 0 bases, with 12 bases left in between. This CDR3 has 15 residues. The chain's CDR3 is CASSGRKNMNTEAFF. The CDR3 DNA reads TGTGCCAGCAGTGGCAGGAAAAATATGAACACTGAAGCTTTCTTT.

This clonotype was seen at least ten times. V usage is TRBV7-9 and J usage is TRBJ1-2, with D tentatively TRBD1 (6 bases). Trimming left V 5 bases short and J 8 bases short, with 18 bases between. The germline V gene has CDR1 SEHNR and CDR2 FQNEAQ (reference sequence). The CDR3 is 14 residues long. The chain's CDR3 is CASSPDSLTGGYTF. The CDR3 DNA follows: TGTGCCAGCAGCCCGGACAGTTTAACGGGAGGCTACACCTTC.

V is TRBV28 and J is TRBJ2-3; 12 nucleotides agree with TRBD2. The CDR3 spans 19 residues. CDR1 MDHEN and CDR2 SYDVKM come from the germline V gene. J gave up 0 bases and V 5 bases, and 12 bases lay outside the gene matches. The CDR3 reads CASSLTLAGGPTSTDTQYF. The CDR3 bases are TGTGCCAGCAGTCTAACCCTAGCGGGAGGGCCCACTAGCACAGATACGCAGTATTTT.

This chain connects TRBV7-3 to TRBJ2-3, with D tentatively TRBD2 (5 bases). The CDR3 is made up of 15 amino acids. The V gene's germline CDR1 is SGHTA and CDR2 FQGTGA. With 4 bases removed from V and 6 bases from J, the gap between germline ends came to 17 bases. The CDR3 protein is CASSSPEVLGDTQYF. The CDR3 nucleotides read TGTGCCAGCAGCTCCCCGGAGGTATTAGGGGATACGCAGTATTTT.

The chain recombines TRBV28 with TRBJ2-7, with D possibly matching TRBD1 (5 bases). Germline V gene lookup returns CDR1 MDHEN and CDR2 SYDVKM. The CDR3 is 14 residues long. V was pared by 6 bases and J by 3 bases, with 15 bases between. CDR3 DNA: TGTGCCAGCAGGCCCCACAGCCAGGGCTACGAGCAGTACTTC. This encodes CASRPHSQGYEQYF.

The chain has TRBV5-1 and TRBJ2-7, with a weak D call TRBD1 (6 bases). CDR3 length equals 16 residues. Germline V gene sequence: CDR1 SGHRS, CDR2 YFSETQ. V lost 0 bases and J 3 bases, leaving 16 bases between the germline ends. In DNA form, the CDR3 reads TGCGCCAGCAGCTTGGGACTACAGAGGACAGACTACGAGCAGTACTTC. Translation gives CASSLGLQRTDYEQYF.

At least ten counts were recorded for this clonotype. V gene TRBV28 combines with J gene TRBJ1-6; D gene unclear. V shed 3 bases and J shed 7 bases, with 10 bases lying between them. CDR3 size: 14 residues. The V gene's germline CDR1 is MDHEN and CDR2 SYDVKM. This CDR3 is CASSFNRPNSPLHF. The CDR3, as DNA: TGTGCCAGCAGTTTTAACAGACCGAATTCACCCCTCCACTTT.

This clonotype was seen at least ten times. The chain couples TRBV4-1 to TRBJ2-5, with TRBD1 as a possible D gene (6 bases). With 1 base removed from V and 5 bases from J, the gap between germline ends came to 14 bases. CDR1 is MGHRA and CDR2 is YSYEKL in the germline V gene. The CDR3 has 15 amino acids. The CDR3 DNA reads TGCGCCAGCAGCCAAGCTCAGGGGCCGTTGGAGACCCAGTACTTC. Translated: CASSQAQGPLETQYF.

The gene calls are TRBV20-1 and TRBJ2-3; 7 bases are shared with TRBD2. V lost 5 bases, J lost 5 bases, and 4 bases stayed unmatched. The CDR3 has 12 residues. The germline gives CDR1 DFQATT, CDR2 SNEGSKA (reference sequence). DNA of the CDR3: TGCAGTGCTGCACCTAGCGGAGATACGCAGTATTTT. Amino acids: CSAAPSGDTQYF.

This clonotype was seen at least ten times. V gene TRBV5-1 combines with J gene TRBJ2-7; 7 nucleotides line up with TRBD1. This CDR3 has 13 amino acids. Trimming removed 7 bases from V and 5 bases from J; junction bases left unmatched: 9. Germline V gives CDR1 SGHRS, CDR2 YFSETQ. The CDR3 sequence is CASGSTGFHEQYF. CDR3 in DNA: TGCGCCAGCGGTTCGACAGGGTTCCACGAGCAGTACTTC.

The rearrangement joins TRBV2 to TRBJ1-5; D is possibly TRBD1 (6 bases). Germline V CDR1 and CDR2: SNHLY, FYNNEI. The length of the CDR3 is 13 residues. Trimming removed 4 bases from V and 7 bases from J, with 11 bases in between. CDR3 residues: CASSVGGGQPQHF. In DNA form, the CDR3 reads TGTGCCAGCAGTGTGGGAGGGGGACAGCCCCAGCATTTT.

This clonotype was seen only a few times. This may be a read error, as it is one base from a much larger clone. V gene TRBV7-9 combines with J gene TRBJ2-7; D may correspond to TRBD1 or TRBD2 (5 bases each). Germline-derived CDR1 and CDR2 are SEHNR and FQNEAQ (reference sequence). CDR3 length equals 14 residues. Here the CDR3 reads CASSLGGVSYEQCF. DNA for the CDR3: TGTGCCAGCAGCTTAGGAGGGGTCTCCTACGAGCAGTGCTTC. The entire variable domain, with the rest obtained from reference TRBV7-9 and TRBJ2-7, is as follows: DTGVSQNPRHKITKRGQNVTFRCDPISEHNRLYWYRQTLGQGPEFLTYFQNEAQLEKSRLLSDRFSAERPKGSFSTLEIQRTEQGDSAMYLCASSLGGVSYEQCFGPGTRLTVT.

This clonotype was picked up many times. This chain uses TRBV6-2 or TRBV6-3 with TRBJ2-3; 11 nucleotides agree with TRBD2. V lost 2 bases, J lost 5 bases, and 3 bases stayed unmatched. The CDR3 runs to 15 residues. Per germline, CDR1 MNHEY and CDR2 SVGEGT. This chain's CDR3 is CASSYGLAGGDTQYF. For the CDR3, the DNA is TGTGCCAGCAGTTACGGGCTAGCGGGGGGAGATACGCAGTATTTT.

The table lists this clonotype with many counts. The chain links TRBV20-1 to TRBJ2-5, with D tentatively TRBD1 (6 bases). Trimming left V 3 bases short and J 3 bases short, with 26 bases between. From germline, CDR1 is DFQATT and CDR2 SNEGSKA (reference sequence). The CDR3 runs to 18 residues. The CDR3, as DNA: TGCAGTGCTAGGGGTGTTGGGACAAGGGGCTCGAATGAAGAGACCCAGTACTTC. As protein: CSARGVGTRGSNEETQYF.

This clonotype was counted at least ten times. The chain employs TRBV19 and TRBJ2-7, with TRBD1 matching 10 bases. This CDR3 has 15 amino acids. The V segment lost 6 bases and the J segment 7 bases; nucleotides outside the gene matches: 12. Germline CDR1 LNHDA, CDR2 SQIVND (reference sequence). The CDR3: CASSDPGTGVGEQYF. CDR3 sequence (DNA): TGTGCCAGTAGCGACCCCGGGACAGGGGTCGGAGAGCAGTACTTC.

There are many counts of this clonotype. The chain employs TRBV5-1 and TRBJ2-7, with 11 nucleotides matching TRBD2. Germline assignment: CDR1 SGHRS and CDR2 YFSETQ. The CDR3 extends over 15 amino acids. The J segment lost 2 bases and the V segment lost 0 bases, leaving 1 base of the junction unmatched. CDR3 DNA sequence: TGCGCCAGCAGCTTGGAACTAGCGGGAGCCTACGAGCAGTACTTC. This sequence encodes CASSLELAGAYEQYF.

This clonotype was seen repeatedly, ten times or more. This rearrangement joins TRBV28 to TRBJ1-1; possibly TRBD1 for D (6 bases). The germline gives CDR1 MDHEN, CDR2 SYDVKM. This CDR3 spans 11 amino acids. The V end lost 5 bases, the J end lost 10 bases, and 11 bases lay between the germline ends. The DNA of the CDR3 is TGTGCCAGCAGTCCGGACAGAGGAGCTTTCTTT. Translated, it gives CASSPDRGAFF.

This clonotype was counted many times. This chain connects TRBV13 to TRBJ2-7, with TRBD1 matching over 9 bases. The CDR3 loop spans 15 amino acids. Germline V gene data show CDR1 as PRHDT and CDR2 as FYEKMQ (reference sequence). V lost 5 bases, J lost 5 bases, and 10 bases stayed unmatched. DNA of the CDR3: TGTGCCAGCAGCGGGACAGGGAAATCTAAGGACGAGCAGTACTTC. Protein: CASSGTGKSKDEQYF.

There are many counts of this clonotype. The chain combines TRBV11-2 with TRBJ2-1, with 8 bases that match TRBD2. Losses at the gene ends were 0 bases for V and 2 bases for J; bases not matched to a gene: 6. Germline V gives CDR1 SGHAT, CDR2 FQNNGV. CDR3 length: 17 amino acids. As DNA, the CDR3 is TGTGCCAGCAGCTTAGACCCGCCGGGGGGGCCCTACAATGAGCAGTTCTTC. Protein sequence: CASSLDPPGGPYNEQFF. The full variable domain, its missing parts supplied by reference TRBV11-2 and TRBJ2-1, is EAGVAQSPRYKIIEKRQSVAFWCNPISGHATLYWYQQILGQGPKLLIQFQNNGVVDDSQLPKDRFSAERLKGVDSTLKIQPAKLEDSAVYLCASSLDPPGGPYNEQFFGPGTRLTVL.

This clonotype has at least ten counts. V and J are TRBV28 and TRBJ2-5; possibly TRBD2 for D (7 bases). V was trimmed by 11 bases and J by 4 bases, leaving 17 bases between them. The CDR3 is made up of 13 amino acids. Germline CDR1 reads MDHEN; CDR2 reads SYDVKM. Here the CDR3 reads CAGRGAEGETQYF. The CDR3 coding sequence is TGTGCCGGCCGGGGGGCAGAAGGAGAGACCCAGTACTTC. Full variable domain (missing parts from reference TRBV28 and TRBJ2-5): DVKVTQSSRYLVKRTGEKVFLECVQDMDHENMFWYRQDPGLGLRLIYFSYDVKMKEKGDIPEGYSVSREKKERFSLILESASTNQTSMYLCAGRGAEGETQYFGPGTRLLVL.

Many counts were recorded for this clonotype. J is TRBJ1-1 and V is TRBV19; maybe TRBD1 (5 bases). Germline-derived CDR1 and CDR2 are LNHDA and SQIVND (reference sequence). V was pared by 5 bases and J by 5 bases, with 15 bases between. The CDR3 consists of 14 residues. In nucleotides, the CDR3 is TGTGCCAGTAGTGCACGGTCGGGGGGGACTGAAGCTTTCTTT. Translated, it gives CASSARSGGTEAFF.

This clonotype appeared many times. The chain uses TRBV20-1 and TRBJ2-7; D possibly corresponds to TRBD1 (6 bases). The ends were cut back, 5 bases at V and 2 bases at J, with 7 bases in the middle. Per the germline V gene, CDR1 is DFQATT and CDR2 is SNEGSKA (reference sequence). The CDR3 is 11 residues long. The CDR3 bases are TGCAGTGCTGGACAGACCTACGAGCAGTACTTC. Translated, it gives CSAGQTYEQYF.

This clonotype was counted ten times or more. The rearrangement joins TRBV28 to TRBJ2-5, with D uncertain. V lost 3 bases to trimming and J lost 2 bases, with 7 bases between them. From germline, CDR1 is MDHEN and CDR2 SYDVKM. The CDR3 spans 13 residues. CDR3 nucleotide sequence: TGTGCCAGCAGTTTCCCCAGACAAGAGACCCAGTACTTC. Protein product: CASSFPRQETQYF.